This T cell receptor (beta chain) was found in a study of shared clonotypes between healthy human individuals (dated by TCRdb to the early 2020s). General notes on the study: The cohort included a few men and two women between 18 and 49 years of age. Between about 0.94 and 8.9 billion PBMCs per donor were obtained by leukapheresis. To increase sequencing depth and limit assay-specific biases, different laboratories used diverse techniques to prepare libraries and sequence TCR repertoires. Per donor, three plates each were used for CD4 naive and CD4 memory, two for CD8 naive, and one for CD8 memory. The study deeply sequenced blood TCR repertoires of 5 or 6 healthy adults to estimate repertoire size and the extent of clonotype sharing between individuals. Broader findings and caveats from the paper: Sharing across a few donors was observed for about 5% of naive CD4, over 3% of naive CD8, over 2% of memory CD4, and approximately 0.41% of memory CD8 clonotypes. Sampling was limited to blood, and TCR repertoires in tissue likely differ from TCR repertoires in blood. Pairwise subsampling indicated that sequencing depth was expected to affect the degree of clonotype sharing among donors. Even with the large sequencing depth, rarefaction of the sorted-subset datasets indicated that sequencing was incomplete. Compared with non-shared clonotypes, the clonotypes found in all four sorted-subset donors had higher generation probabilities. The small number of donors limited the genetic and exposure-history diversity represented. Estimated clonotype richness was generally larger for naive than for memory subsets.

The CDR3 covers 16 residues, taking in both the cysteine and the phenylalanine. CDR3 DNA is the only sequence kept; it has 48 bases, read in frame from the first base. CDR1 is given as MNHEY and CDR2 as SMNVEV, both from the germline V gene (reference sequence). At the junction V is shortened by 5 bases and J by 0 bases, with 15 bases in between. Using the deep immunoSEQ assay, multiplex PCR amplified TCR CDR3 regions from genomic DNA. Extracted genomic DNA from each cell subset was distributed evenly across all wells of several immunoSEQ 96-well plates, and each plate was treated as a replicate. For sorted subsets, each replicate PCR was loaded with 150 to 250 ng genomic DNA, equivalent to approximately 27,000 T cell genomes. Purified libraries were measured with a Qubit 3.0 fluorometer, size-checked on a Bioanalyzer 2100, and measured again with the KAPA Library Quantification kit. Each immunoSEQ 96-well plate was sequenced on its own single-read 150-cycle Illumina NextSeq 550 flow cell. In the authors' own workflow: Because the immunoSEQ output held only junctional sequences and lacked quality scores, the filtering could not match the filtering applied to full-length reads. Sequences were annotated with PyIR, a Python wrapper for IgBLAST v1.9, and V/J genes and CDR3 were assigned using IMGT germline references. Any read was removed if the V/J assignment was weak (E-value above 1e-6), the CDR3 was missing, or the read contained stop codons, out-of-frame junctions, or ambiguous translated residues. V3J clonotypes were defined by identical inferred V gene, J gene, and CDR3 amino acid sequence. Percentage overlap between repertoires was computed as shared unique clonotypes divided by the size of the smaller repertoire. RTK rarefaction, the Chao1 estimator, and Recon v2.1 estimates of unobserved clonotypes were used to assess repertoire richness. OLGA was used to compute generation probabilities for all TCRbeta clonotypes that the gDNA method yielded from several donors. TCRdb took this table from immuneACCESS and kept in-frame rearrangements with V and J called. Such tables lack part of the clones; where checked against another copy, unresolved V genes explain under half of the gap, and the rest is unexplained. V and J calls and clone size are given by that table; D and trimming were obtained from the DNA. This sample has fewer than 850,000 clones in its table, and 96% of those were observed once. The ten largest make up around 0.25% of the sample.

Concerning this clone itself: The specificity of this receptor is unknown. The record has no base qualities; no much larger clone is one base away.

CD8 naive samples consisted of CD45RO-negative cells that were positively selected for CCR7, yielding a CD45RA+CCR7+ population without TemRA cells. Donors were healthy HIV-negative adults with no recently reported acute infections or vaccinations. Every donor was a Caucasian adult living in Nashville, Tennessee, USA. Blood was collected by leukapheresis, and PBMCs were isolated by Ficoll-Histopaque density gradient centrifugation and then cryopreserved in liquid nitrogen vapor phase. Analytical flow cytometry was used to check the purity and quantity of each magnetically sorted T cell population. From each sorted fraction, genomic DNA was isolated and quantified by UV absorbance on a Nanodrop 2000c.

Sequencing was carried out using naive CD8+ T cells sorted from blood. The sample's cell subset or site, from its label and the paper: CD45RA+CCR7+. This receptor chain uses TRBV27 and TRBJ2-3; TRBD2 is a possible D gene, resting on 6 matching bases. This receptor was obtained from a young man in good health. This receptor has the CDR3 CASSHGTLASTDTQYF. The DNA sequence reads TGTGCCAGCAGTCACGGGACTCTGGCTAGCACAGATACGCAGTATTTT.